The entry below describes one TCR beta chain. The antigen this receptor binds is unknown. Per-base quality was not reported, and no clone a single base away is much larger than it. The germline V gene supplies CDR1 ENHRY and CDR2 SYGVKD. The CDR3 sequence holds 14 residues, the cysteine and phenylalanine included. The retained sequence is limited to the CDR3, 42 bases, with the frame set at the first base. A distance of 14 bases separates the germline ends of V and J, which lose 4 bases and 5 bases respectively. This entry is derived from a study of blood T cell repertoires in COVID-19 (dated by TCRdb to the early 2020s). Turning to the overall study: The collaborator samples originated in the United States, Italy and Spain and spanned the acute and convalescent phases of COVID-19. The material from the prospective study consisted of cDNA or gDNA derived from T cells, B-cell-depleted T cells, or PBMCs. Subjects who had been exposed to COVID-19, were actively infected with it, or had recovered from it provided the deeply sampled blood TCRbeta repertoires that made up the dataset. The repertoires were released in a freely available public database meant as a resource for research on the immune response to SARS-CoV-2. Samples were obtained from the ongoing ImmuneRACE study (first 160 participants) and from about 1,300 subjects provided by 6 global collaborators. A de-identified subject ID, COVID-19 status, age in years and sex were almost always included in the sample metadata. Where available, HLA class I and class II types were taken from metadata supplied by the sample provider and were not determined by assay-based typing. What the authors observed across the whole study: How much clinical and demographic metadata was included differed by source and by participant, and the metadata was provided uncurated.

Whole blood was collected in K2EDTA tubes by collaborating institutions according to the institutions' own protocols. For TCRbeta analysis, collaborators shipped samples in one of three forms: frozen whole blood, isolated PBMCs, or DNA extracted from either of those sample types. TCRbeta CDR3 regions were amplified from genomic DNA by means of the immunoSEQ Assay, a bias-controlled multiplex PCR. Turning to the authors' computational methods: The number of nucleated cells in each sample was estimated from the amplification of reference gene primers within the assay. Sequence reads were collapsed and filtered to measure the absolute abundance of every unique TCRbeta CDR3 rearrangement. Productive Simpson clonality was computed per sample as the square root of Simpson's diversity index over productive rearrangements. TCRdb took over this immuneACCESS table, retaining in-frame rearrangements with V and J assigned. Such tables are incomplete; in checked studies, under half of the missing clones stem from an unresolved V gene, and the remainder is unexplained. From that table come the V and J calls and clone size; the DNA was used to work out D and trimming. Recorded for this sample are 70,000 to 90,000 clones; roughly 90% of them occurred a single time. About 7.2% of the sample comes from the top ten.

This chain joins TRBV10-3 to TRBJ1-1; the D gene is perhaps TRBD1, on 6 matching bases. The sample consisted of peripheral blood. This sequence was found in a man between 60 and 75 years old with acute or convalescent COVID-19. The DNA sequence is TGTGCCATCAGTGCGGCAGACACAGGGACTGAAGCTTTCTTT. Its protein product is CAISAADTGTEAFF.